This T cell receptor beta chain was retrieved from a study of T cell responses to AZD1222 COVID-19 vaccine (dated by TCRdb to the early 2020s). With respect to the entire study: A total of 230 or so trial participants underwent TCR sequencing, of whom around 200 received two doses of AZD1222 and around 26 received two doses of the MenACWY control vaccine. Trial participants were enrolled by age into subgroups of 18-55, 56-69 and 70-plus years, and around 140, 26 and 57 TCR-sequenced participants, respectively, were included in these subgroups. Results and caveats for the whole study, not just this receptor: The 56-69-year group was small, and its depth increase did not reach significance, likely because of low power. The vaccine-associated CD4 TCRs covered the entire spike protein, and the dominant responses fell in regions 160-218 and 743-854. No day 14 peak-response samples were available, so repertoires were characterized only after the peak T cell response. Participants were mostly white British and included more females than males, and it was suggested by the authors that clonal diversity may have been underestimated. Nearly half of unique spike-specific TCRs reportedly recognized epitopes outside regions mutated in the B.1.351 and B.1.1.7 variants. After two AZD1222 doses, both the breadth and the depth of spike-specific TCRs were significantly higher than at day 0 and than in MenACWY recipients. Conclusions about previously exposed vaccinees are limited because only five to seven AZD1222 recipients were SARS-CoV-2 seropositive at baseline.

The sample's time point label, decoded: about 28 days (+/-7) after the second vaccine dose. AZD1222 recipients with second doses at about 4 weeks or about 12 weeks were pooled, because spike-specific TCR depth and breadth did not differ between schedules. Vaccinee samples came from UK trials COV001 and COV002, including a single-blind randomized controlled phase 2/3 trial of AZD1222 (ChAdOx1 nCoV-19) in healthy adults. For TCRbeta chain sequencing, PBMC samples from trial participants were taken at day 0 and at day 28 after the second dose. Note on this clone: There is no known antigen for this receptor. Per-base quality was not reported, and no clone a single base away is much larger than it.

The CDR3 covers 14 residues, taking in both the cysteine and the phenylalanine. CDR3 DNA is the only sequence kept; it has 42 bases, read in frame from the first base. The germline V gene (reference sequence) gives CDR1 as MNHEY and CDR2 as SMNVEV. V drops 5 bases and J drops 4 bases, leaving 14 bases in between. The CDR3 regions of human TCRbeta chains were analyzed by immunosequencing. In the authors' own workflow: Repertoire TCRs were checked for matches against a reference library of SARS-CoV-2-specific TCRs that had been generated using the MIRA antigen-specificity platform. Breadth was defined as the fraction of unique TCRs that were SARS-CoV-2-associated. Depth was defined as the fraction of total T cells that were SARS-CoV-2-associated. Using the MIRA data, each spike-specific TCR was assigned both to the spike region to which the TCR was reactive and to a CD4 or CD8 class. Log10-transformed breadth and depth values were compared by one-way ANOVA with Sidak's multiple comparisons tests. TCRdb retrieved this table from immuneACCESS and kept in-frame rearrangements only. Not all clones are present; in checked studies, unresolved V genes account for under half, and no reason is known for the remainder. The V and J calls and the clone size are those of that table, but D and trimming were determined from the DNA. Counted in this sample were some 42,000 clones; approximately 83% of them appeared once. The ten largest clonotypes hold about 20% of the sample.

The TCR was taken from an adult who received the AZD1222 COVID-19 vaccine. The material was peripheral blood, obtained 28 days after the second AZD1222 dose. The rearranged segments are TRBV27 and TRBJ2-5; the D gene is possibly TRBD1 or TRBD2, with 5 bases matching each. The CDR3 corresponds to CASSVPGRIETQYF. The base sequence is TGTGCCAGCAGTGTCCCGGGGCGTATAGAGACCCAGTACTTC.